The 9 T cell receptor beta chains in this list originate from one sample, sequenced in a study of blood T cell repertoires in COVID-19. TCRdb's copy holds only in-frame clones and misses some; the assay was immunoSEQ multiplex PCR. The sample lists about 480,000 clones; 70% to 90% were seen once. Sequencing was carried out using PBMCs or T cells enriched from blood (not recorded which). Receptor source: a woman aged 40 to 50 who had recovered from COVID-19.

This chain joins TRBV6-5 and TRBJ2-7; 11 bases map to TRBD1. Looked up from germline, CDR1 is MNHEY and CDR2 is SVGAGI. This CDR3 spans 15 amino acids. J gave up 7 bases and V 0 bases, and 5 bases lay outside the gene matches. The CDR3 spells CASSYSDRGHREQYF. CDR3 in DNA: TGTGCCAGCAGTTACTCGGACAGGGGGCATCGAGAGCAGTACTTC.

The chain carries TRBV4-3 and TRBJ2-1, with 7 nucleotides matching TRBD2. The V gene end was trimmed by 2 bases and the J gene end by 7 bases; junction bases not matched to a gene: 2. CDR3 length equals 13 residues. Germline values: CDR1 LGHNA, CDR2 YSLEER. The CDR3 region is CASSQSGGNEQFF. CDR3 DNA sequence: TGCGCCAGCAGCCAATCGGGGGGAAATGAGCAGTTCTTC.

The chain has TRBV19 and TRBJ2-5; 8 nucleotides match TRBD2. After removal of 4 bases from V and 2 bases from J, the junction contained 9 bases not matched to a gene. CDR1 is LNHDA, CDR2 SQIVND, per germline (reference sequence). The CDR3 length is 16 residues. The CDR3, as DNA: TGTGCCAGTAGTAAGAATCTAGCGGGTCTACAAGAGACCCAGTACTTC. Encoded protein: CASSKNLAGLQETQYF.

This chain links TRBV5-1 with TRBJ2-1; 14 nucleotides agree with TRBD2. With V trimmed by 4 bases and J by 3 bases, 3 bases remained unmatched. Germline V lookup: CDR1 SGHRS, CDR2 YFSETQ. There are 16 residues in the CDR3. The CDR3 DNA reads TGCGCCAGCAGCCAAGGACTAGCGGGAGGCTACAATGAGCAGTTCTTC. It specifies CASSQGLAGGYNEQFF. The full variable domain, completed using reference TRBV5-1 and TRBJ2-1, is KAGVTQTPRYLIKTRGQQVTLSCSPISGHRSVSWYQQTPGQGLQFLFEYFSETQRNKGNFPGRFSGRQFSNSRSEMNVSTLELGDSALYLCASSQGLAGGYNEQFFGPGTRLTVL.

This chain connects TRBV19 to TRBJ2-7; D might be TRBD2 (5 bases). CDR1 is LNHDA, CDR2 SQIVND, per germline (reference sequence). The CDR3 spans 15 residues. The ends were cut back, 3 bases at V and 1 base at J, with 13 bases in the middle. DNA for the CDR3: TGTGCCAGTAGTATGGTTGGCGGGTCATCCTACGAGCAGTACTTC. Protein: CASSMVGGSSYEQYF.

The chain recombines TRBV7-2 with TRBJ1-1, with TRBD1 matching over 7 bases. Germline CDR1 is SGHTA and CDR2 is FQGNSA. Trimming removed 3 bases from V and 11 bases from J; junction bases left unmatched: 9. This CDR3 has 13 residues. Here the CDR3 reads CASSFSPGGRAFF. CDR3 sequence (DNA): TGTGCCAGCAGCTTCTCCCCAGGGGGACGGGCTTTCTTT.

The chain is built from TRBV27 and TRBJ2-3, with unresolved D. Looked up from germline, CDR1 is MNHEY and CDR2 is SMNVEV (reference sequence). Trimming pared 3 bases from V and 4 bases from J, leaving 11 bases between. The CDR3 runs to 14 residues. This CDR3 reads CASSFIPRADTQYF. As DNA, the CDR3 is TGTGCCAGCAGTTTCATCCCCCGAGCAGATACGCAGTATTTT.

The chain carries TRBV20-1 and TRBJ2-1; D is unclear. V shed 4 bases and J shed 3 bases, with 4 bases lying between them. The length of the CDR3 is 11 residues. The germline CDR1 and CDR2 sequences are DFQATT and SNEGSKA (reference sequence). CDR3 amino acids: CSATLYNEQFF. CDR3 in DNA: TGCAGTGCTACACTCTACAATGAGCAGTTCTTC.

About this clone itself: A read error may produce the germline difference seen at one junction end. The CDR3 loop reads CASSVGPRRISAANVLTF. The CDR3 DNA is TGTGCCAGCAGCGTAGGGCCAAGGCGGATCTCTGCGGCCAACGTCCTGACTTTC. V gene TRBV9 combines with J gene TRBJ2-6; unclear D gene. This CDR3 comprises 18 residues. Germline-derived CDR1 and CDR2 are SGDLS and YYNGEE.